This TCR beta chain was profiled in a study of breast tumors, draining lymph nodes, adjacent tissues. MiXCR, run by TCRdb on the multiplex PCR reads, gives a single entry per CDR3 protein. In the table there are nearly 110,000 distinct CDR3 sequences, more than 30% of which are singletons. Samples came from axillary lymph nodes draining the breast cancer. Germline V gives CDR1 DFQATT, CDR2 SNEGSKA (reference sequence). This CDR3 spans 15 amino acids. Comments on this clonotype: Its antigen is unidentified. An end of the junction differs from the germline gene, which may be a read error.

Regarding the study as a whole: Data only fit, rather than demonstrated, lymph node origin of most tumor T cells. Tumor TCR diversity was below lymph nodes but above nontumor tissue. Tumor and nontumor repertoires were significantly more similar in luminal-like than in basal-like breast cancer. Data fit most tumor T cells coming from lymph node, expanding in tumor.

Sequencing input: axillary lymph node tissue. The clonotype was recovered from a female donor with breast cancer. Some clones in this sample may be carry-over from other donors' samples. The chain has TRBV20-1 and TRBJ2-7, with 9 bases identical to TRBD2. CDR3 region: CSARDPQREDYGQYF. The CDR3 DNA sequence: TGCAGTGCTAGAGATCCCCAGCGGGAGGATTACGGGCAGTACTTC.